This T cell receptor (beta chain) was profiled in a study of T cell responses to AZD1222 COVID-19 vaccine. Study-level background: Second-dose recipients at about 4 or about 12 weeks were treated as one pooled group.

The ends were cut back, 2 bases at V and 6 bases at J, with 7 bases in the middle. CDR3 length: 12 amino acids. Germline CDR1 and CDR2: MNHEY and SVGEGT. Here immunoSEQ multiplex PCR was the method, and the copy in TCRdb shows in-frame clones only, minus some. The sample includes around 150,000 clones, approximately 90% of them seen just once. The sequence was obtained from an adult in good health. The input for sequencing was peripheral blood, taken on day 0 of AZD1222 vaccination. This sequence joins TRBV6-2 or TRBV6-3 and TRBJ1-2, with TRBD1 as a possible D gene (6 bases). DNA for the CDR3: TGTGCCAGCAGTTACGCAGGGGATGGCTACACCTTC. Amino acids: CASSYAGDGYTF.